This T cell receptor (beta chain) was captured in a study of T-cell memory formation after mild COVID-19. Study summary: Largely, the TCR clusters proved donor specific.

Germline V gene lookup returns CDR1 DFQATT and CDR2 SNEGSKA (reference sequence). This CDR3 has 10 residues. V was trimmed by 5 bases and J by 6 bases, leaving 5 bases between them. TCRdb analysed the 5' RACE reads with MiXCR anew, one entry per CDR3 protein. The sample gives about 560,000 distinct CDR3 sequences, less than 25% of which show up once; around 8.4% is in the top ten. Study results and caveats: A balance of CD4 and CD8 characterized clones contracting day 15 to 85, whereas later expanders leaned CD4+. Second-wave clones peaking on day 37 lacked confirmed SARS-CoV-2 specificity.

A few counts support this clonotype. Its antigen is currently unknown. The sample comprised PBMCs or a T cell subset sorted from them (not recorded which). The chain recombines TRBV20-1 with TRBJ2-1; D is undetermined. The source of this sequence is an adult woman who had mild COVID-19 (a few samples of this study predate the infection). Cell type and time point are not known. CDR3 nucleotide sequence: TGCAGTGCTCCAGTCAATGAGCAGTTCTTC. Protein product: CSAPVNEQFF.